What follows are 17 T cell receptor beta chains derived from one specimen sequenced in a study of shared clonotypes between healthy human individuals. The assay was immunoSEQ multiplex PCR, and TCRdb's table has in-frame clones only and misses some. The sample has around 2.5 million clones, approximately 94% seen once; the top ten hold 0.36%. Sequencing was done on a sample of naive CD4+ T cells from PBMCs. The subset: CD45RA+ positively selected. All receptors derive from a man aged 18 to 29 in good health. Some clones in this sample may be carry-over from other donors' samples.

This clone was found once. The chain carries TRBV10-3 and TRBJ2-5; possibly TRBD2 for D (6 bases). Trimming pared 8 bases from V and 5 bases from J, leaving 21 bases between. CDR1 and CDR2 (germline): ENHRY, SYGVKD. CDR3 length: 15 residues. In nucleotides, the CDR3 is TGTGCCATCTCTGTTGGCGGGACCGCAGTTGAGACCCAGTACTTC. It specifies CAISVGGTAVETQYF.

The rearrangement links TRBV25-1 to TRBJ2-1; tentative D call: TRBD1 (6 bases). CDR1 and CDR2 (germline): MGHDK, SYGVNS. This CDR3 comprises 17 residues. V was cut by 1 base and J by 0 bases, with 13 bases left in between. The DNA for the CDR3 is TGTGCCAGCAGTGAATTAACAGGGCTAAGCTCCTACAATGAGCAGTTCTTC. Translation: CASSELTGLSSYNEQFF. The entire variable domain, with the rest obtained from reference TRBV25-1 and TRBJ2-1, is as follows: EADIYQTPRYLVIGTGKKITLECSQTMGHDKMYWYQQDPGMELHLIHYSYGVNSTEKGDLSSESTVSRIRTEHFPLTLESARPSHTSQYLCASSELTGLSSYNEQFFGPGTRLTVL.

V is TRBV18 and J is TRBJ2-7, with 8 bases identical to TRBD1. V gave up 3 bases and J gave up 2 bases; unmatched junction bases: 3. CDR1 and CDR2 from the germline V gene are KGHSH and LQKENI. The length of the CDR3 is 14 residues. For the CDR3, the DNA is TGTGCCAGCTCACCGCAGGGGGCGGCCTACGAGCAGTACTTC. Protein: CASSPQGAAYEQYF.

The rearrangement uses TRBV7-8 and TRBJ1-1; D perhaps matches TRBD1 (5 bases). The CDR3 runs 15 residues. V lost 2 bases and J lost 11, with 21 bases in between. Germline V gene lookup returns CDR1 SGHVS and CDR2 FQNEAQ. CDR3 sequence reads: CASSLSGSVRLEAFF. In nucleotides, the CDR3 is TGTGCCAGCAGCTTATCAGGGTCGGTCAGACTGGAGGCTTTCTTT.

The chain couples TRBV30 to TRBJ1-4; 12 bases align to TRBD1. CDR1 is GTSNPN and CDR2 is SVGIG in the germline V gene (reference sequence). This CDR3 is 14 amino acids long. J gave up 10 bases and V 2 bases, and 5 bases lay outside the gene matches. The DNA for the CDR3 is TGTGCCTGGAGTCCCGGGACAGGGGGCGGAAAACTGTTTTTT. Translating it yields CAWSPGTGGGKLFF.

The chain carries TRBV21-1 and TRBJ1-5; the table names TRBD1, a call not compared with the DNA. TRBV21-1 corresponds to a pseudogene. This CDR3 is built from 15 residues. Here the CDR3 reads CASSKRQGSNQPQHF. The CDR3 nucleotides read TGTGCCAGCAGCAAAAGGCAGGGAAGCAATCAGCCCCAGCATTTT.

This chain links TRBV10-2 with TRBJ1-5, with TRBD1 matching over 9 bases. The ends lost 10 bases at V and 5 bases at J; junction bases unmatched: 3. The length of the CDR3 is 12 residues. Looked up from germline, CDR1 is WSHSY and CDR2 is SAAADI. This CDR3 is CATTGGDQPQHF. The CDR3 bases are TGCGCCACCACAGGGGGCGATCAGCCCCAGCATTTT.

Turning to this clone: This CDR3 is also generated by other DNA sequences in the sample. This sequence joins TRBV9 and TRBJ1-2, with TRBD1 as a possible D gene (5 bases). CDR1 is SGDLS and CDR2 is YYNGEE in the germline V gene. The CDR3 spans 13 residues. V dropped 6 bases and J dropped 1 base, with 10 bases sitting between them. Written as DNA, the CDR3 is TGTGCCAGCACAAGGGACCTTAACTATGGCTACACCTTC. Protein sequence: CASTRDLNYGYTF.

The CDR3 here is CASSPPGFRNEQYF. Written as DNA, the CDR3 is TGTGCCAGCAGCCCTCCAGGGTTTAGGAACGAGCAGTACTTC. The chain links TRBV2 to TRBJ2-7, with a possible D match to TRBD1 (5 bases). Trimming removed 6 bases at V and 5 bases at J, with 17 bases between. Germline CDR1 SNHLY, CDR2 FYNNEI. The CDR3 runs 14 residues.

J is TRBJ2-5 and V is TRBV9, with 13 bases identical to TRBD2. This CDR3 is 16 amino acids long. Germline CDR1 is SGDLS and CDR2 is YYNGEE. V lost 4 bases, J lost 4 bases, and 7 bases stayed unmatched. The CDR3 protein is CASSTTGLAGAETQYF. The CDR3 nucleotides are TGTGCCAGCAGCACGACAGGACTAGCGGGAGCAGAGACCCAGTACTTC.

This rearrangement joins TRBV5-4 to TRBJ2-5; unclear D gene. The germline CDR1 and CDR2 sequences are SGHNT and YYREEE (reference sequence). The length of the CDR3 is 14 residues. The germline V and J ends were trimmed by 4 bases and 3 bases, with 13 bases remaining between them. CDR3 DNA: TGTGCCAGCAGCCCTGGGCATACGGAAGAGACCCAGTACTTC. Its protein is CASSPGHTEETQYF.

The V gene is TRBV7-2, the J gene TRBJ2-7, with TRBD2 as a possible D gene (6 bases). The CDR3 runs to 12 residues. With 10 bases removed from V and 5 bases from J, the gap between germline ends came to 15 bases. The V gene's germline CDR1 is SGHTA and CDR2 FQGNSA. The CDR3 DNA is TGTGCCACTATGGAGGGGTGGAACGAGCAGTACTTC. Its translation: CATMEGWNEQYF.

The genes are TRBV30 and TRBJ1-1, with D possibly being TRBD1 (5 bases). This CDR3 spans 14 amino acids. In germline, CDR1 is GTSNPN, CDR2 SVGIG (reference sequence). V lost 5 bases, J lost 5 bases, and 18 bases lay in between. The CDR3 is CAWAPQAGSTEAFF. The CDR3 nucleotides are TGTGCCTGGGCCCCCCAGGCAGGGAGTACTGAAGCTTTCTTT.

This chain links TRBV5-1 with TRBJ1-6; no clear D. CDR1 is SGHRS, CDR2 YFSETQ, per germline. The CDR3 has 16 residues. V was shortened by 2 bases and J by 2 bases, with 11 bases between the two germline ends. Written as DNA, the CDR3 is TGCGCCAGCAGCTTCGGGTTGGAGACCTATAATTCACCCCTCCACTTT. Translating gives CASSFGLETYNSPLHF.

The gene calls are TRBV5-5 and TRBJ2-7, with D maybe TRBD1 (5 bases). The CDR3 runs to 15 residues. Germline-derived CDR1 and CDR2 are SGHKS and YYEKEE (reference sequence). V lost 4 bases to trimming and J lost 5 bases, with 19 bases between them. The CDR3 sequence: CASSLTGAIGDEQYF. The CDR3 nucleotides are TGTGCCAGCAGCCTTACAGGAGCAATTGGCGACGAGCAGTACTTC. Using reference TRBV5-5 and TRBJ2-7 for the parts outside the CDR3, the full variable domain is DAGVTQSPTHLIKTRGQQVTLRCSPISGHKSVSWYQQVLGQGPQFIFQYYEKEERGRGNFPDRFSARQFPNYSSELNVNALLLGDSALYLCASSLTGAIGDEQYFGPGTRLTVT.

This clone has just one count. The chain joins TRBV2 to TRBJ2-7; perhaps TRBD1 as D (5 bases). The germline V gene has CDR1 SNHLY and CDR2 FYNNEI. Trimming removed 4 bases at V and 8 bases at J, with 12 bases between. CDR3 length: 12 residues. The CDR3 is CASSVSDSQQYF. As DNA, the CDR3 is TGTGCCAGCAGTGTCTCCGACAGCCAGCAGTACTTC.

The V call is TRBV10-2, the J call TRBJ2-7; D not resolved. The CDR3 is 12 amino acids. Germline CDR1 is WSHSY and CDR2 is SAAADI. The V end lost 4 bases, the J end lost 3 bases, and 7 bases lay between the germline ends. This CDR3 reads CASSGRLYEQYF. As DNA, the CDR3 is TGCGCCAGCAGTGGACGCCTCTACGAGCAGTACTTC.